The next 29 T cell receptor beta chains were all read from a single sample in a study of T-cell reconstitution after alpha-beta-depleted transplantation in children. Researchers prepared the TCRbeta library using unique molecular identifiers, the study reports. TCRdb passed the PCR reads through MiXCR, listing each CDR3 protein once. Altogether nearly 250,000 distinct CDR3 sequences are present, roughly 8% being singletons, with the ten largest covering 5% to 7%. Source: PBMCs, mostly from graft donor cells, taken 180 days after TCRalphabeta/CD19-depleted stem cell transplant. The receptors here all came from a male patient younger than 18 who had a stem cell transplant for acute lymphoblastic leukemia, so the T cells may come from the graft donor.

The chain recombines TRBV5-1 with TRBJ2-3; the match to TRBD2 covers 11 bases. The CDR3 extends over 16 amino acids. The V and J ends lost 4 bases and 8 bases, in that order; junction bases with no gene match: 12. CDR1 SGHRS and CDR2 YFSETQ come from the germline V gene. The chain's CDR3 is CASSKSSGGPGSTQYF. The DNA of the CDR3 is TGCGCCAGCAGCAAATCTAGCGGGGGGCCGGGGAGTACGCAGTATTTT.

This clonotype was seen ten or more times. The V call is TRBV27, the J call TRBJ2-7; D uncertain. The length of the CDR3 is 13 residues. V was pared by 0 bases and J by 6 bases, with 9 bases between. CDR1 MNHEY and CDR2 SMNVEV come from the germline V gene (reference sequence). The CDR3, as DNA: TGTGCCAGCAGTTTATCAGCTGGTCCCGAGCAGTACTTC. Its translation: CASSLSAGPEQYF.

There are many counts of this clonotype. CDR3 bases: TGCAGTGCTAGAGCCTTCTTGAGCTCCTACGAGCAGTACTTC. It yields the protein CSARAFLSSYEQYF. The chain employs TRBV20-1 and TRBJ2-7, with D hard to call. This CDR3 comprises 14 residues. V was pared by 1 base and J by 0 bases, with 10 bases between. Germline V lookup: CDR1 DFQATT, CDR2 SNEGSKA (reference sequence).

This clonotype has ten or more counts. V and J are TRBV5-1 and TRBJ2-7, with D perhaps matching TRBD1 or TRBD2 (5 bases each). The CDR3 has 11 residues. Deletions cut 6 bases from V and 8 bases from J, with 12 bases between. The germline V gene encodes CDR1 SGHRS and CDR2 YFSETQ. The CDR3 sequence: CASTRGDQQYF. The CDR3 bases are TGCGCCAGCACTCGAGGGGATCAGCAGTACTTC.

This clonotype was picked up many times. The genes are TRBV29-1 and TRBJ2-7; possible D gene TRBD1, 6 bases. The CDR3 has 13 amino acids. CDR1 is SQVTM, CDR2 ANQGSEA, per germline. Trimming took off 5 bases at V and 3 bases at J, with 14 bases between the two ends. CDR3 DNA: TGCAGCGTTACAGGGAGCGTCTACTACGAGCAGTACTTC. It specifies CSVTGSVYYEQYF.

This clonotype was seen at least ten times. V is TRBV7-2 and J is TRBJ2-5, with 8 positions matching TRBD1. This CDR3 region has 14 residues. With 4 bases clipped from V and 4 bases from J, the junction kept 5 bases outside the gene matches. CDR1 SGHTA and CDR2 FQGNSA come from the germline V gene. The DNA of the CDR3 is TGTGCCAGCAGCTCCCGACAGGGGCGAGAGACCCAGTACTTC. It encodes CASSSRQGRETQYF.

Concerning this clonotype: Since a much larger clone is just one base distant, this may be a read error. The chain combines TRBV18 with TRBJ2-5; maybe TRBD2 (5 bases). The CDR3 loop spans 13 amino acids. The germline CDR1 and CDR2 sequences are KGHSH and LQKENI. CDR3 nucleotide sequence: TGTGTCAGCTCACTACTACCGGGGGAGACCCAGTACTTC. Amino acids: CVSSLLPGETQYF.

This clonotype was detected ten times or more. V and J are TRBV5-5 and TRBJ2-3; a weak D match, TRBD2 (6 bases). The V end was cut by 0 bases, the J end by 3 bases, with 17 bases between. The CDR3 consists of 17 residues. Germline V gene lookup returns CDR1 SGHKS and CDR2 YYEKEE (reference sequence). CDR3 protein: CASSLEWDAGGTDTQYF. The CDR3 nucleotides read TGTGCCAGCAGCTTGGAGTGGGACGCCGGAGGGACAGATACGCAGTATTTT.

This clonotype was counted ten times or more. The chain joins TRBV3-1 to TRBJ2-4; D is ambiguous. The CDR3 consists of 17 residues. V was pared by 4 bases and J by 0 bases, with 16 bases between. Germline values: CDR1 LGHDT, CDR2 YNNKEL (reference sequence). The CDR3 DNA is TGTGCCAGCAGCCGGACCGACGGCCTCTTAGCCAAAAACATTCAGTACTTC. This encodes CASSRTDGLLAKNIQYF. The full variable domain, with the rest looked up from reference TRBV3-1 and TRBJ2-4, is DTAVSQTPKYLVTQMGNDKSIKCEQNLGHDTMYWYKQDSKKFLKIMFSYNNKELIINETVPNRFSPKSPDKAHLNLHINSLELGDSAVYFCASSRTDGLLAKNIQYFGAGTRLSVL.

This clonotype showed up many times. This sequence joins TRBV9 and TRBJ1-2; TRBD1 matches at 7 bases. The ends lost 3 bases at V and 8 bases at J; junction bases unmatched: 4. Germline V gene sequence: CDR1 SGDLS, CDR2 YYNGEE. This CDR3 contains 12 residues. CDR3 DNA: TGTGCCAGCAGCGAAACAGGGGCCGGCTACACCTTC. It yields the protein CASSETGAGYTF.

This clonotype was counted at least ten times. The chain is built from TRBV7-2 and TRBJ1-3, with a weak D call TRBD1 (5 bases). V lost 3 bases and J lost 5, with 8 bases in between. From germline, CDR1 is SGHTA and CDR2 FQGNSA. This CDR3 has 13 residues. CDR3 coding DNA: TGTGCCAGCAGCTTCCCAGGGAGAAACACCATATATTTT. As protein: CASSFPGRNTIYF.

This clonotype was counted at least ten times. This rearrangement joins TRBV6-2 or TRBV6-3 to TRBJ1-4; 12 nucleotides line up with TRBD1. The CDR3 extends over 20 amino acids. With V trimmed by 3 bases and J by 2 bases, 13 bases remained unmatched. In germline, CDR1 is MNHEY, CDR2 SVGEGT. This CDR3 is CASSYGTGGASVGTNEKLFF. In DNA form, the CDR3 reads TGTGCCAGCAGTTATGGGACAGGGGGCGCGTCAGTCGGGACTAATGAAAAACTGTTTTTT.

The sample holds a few counts of this clonotype. The chain recombines TRBV20-1 with TRBJ1-1; TRBD1 might be the D (6 bases). Germline loops: CDR1 DFQATT, CDR2 SNEGSKA (reference sequence). This CDR3 spans 14 amino acids. The V end lost 0 bases, the J end lost 3 bases, and 11 bases lay between the germline ends. This CDR3 is CSARDDQGYTEAFF. For the CDR3, the DNA is TGCAGTGCTAGAGACGATCAGGGGTACACTGAAGCTTTCTTT.

Concerning this clonotype itself: One end of the junction varies from germline; a read error may be responsible. This rearrangement joins TRBV7-7 to TRBJ2-7; the D is unclear. The CDR3 contains 19 residues. Germline V gene data show CDR1 as SSHAT and CDR2 as FNYEAQ (reference sequence). The CDR3 here is CASSTQLLSHYHPFYEQYF. CDR3 sequence (DNA): TGTGCTAGCAGCACCCAACTCCTCTCTCACTATCACCCGTTTTACGAGCAGTACTTC.

This clonotype was counted many times. This chain joins TRBV7-8 and TRBJ1-1; D uncertain. The CDR3 has 13 residues. Per germline, CDR1 SGHVS and CDR2 FQNEAQ. Trimming took 2 bases from V and 7 from J, leaving 11 bases between them. CDR3 sequence reads: CASSLRGKLEAFF. The CDR3 DNA sequence: TGTGCCAGCAGCTTAAGAGGGAAGCTTGAAGCTTTCTTT.

Many counts were recorded for this clonotype. V is TRBV4-2 and J is TRBJ2-1; 7 bases are shared with TRBD2. The CDR3 covers 13 residues. Germline assignment: CDR1 LGHNA and CDR2 YNFKEQ. V dropped 1 base and J dropped 12; count of bases not matched to a gene: 6. Here the CDR3 reads CASSQAHRGRQFF. The CDR3 nucleotides are TGTGCCAGCAGCCAAGCCCACCGCGGGAGGCAGTTCTTC.

This clonotype was seen many times. The V and J genes are TRBV9 and TRBJ2-4; weak D call: TRBD2 (6 bases). The CDR3 has 15 residues. Germline V lookup: CDR1 SGDLS, CDR2 YYNGEE. The V end lost 4 bases, the J end lost 0 bases, and 11 bases lay between the germline ends. The CDR3 DNA follows: TGTGCCAGCAGCCTTGGCGGGGAAGCCAAAAACATTCAGTACTTC. This gives the protein CASSLGGEAKNIQYF. The entire variable domain, with the rest obtained from reference TRBV9 and TRBJ2-4, is as follows: DSGVTQTPKHLITATGQRVTLRCSPRSGDLSVYWYQQSLDQGLQFLIQYYNGEERAKGNILERFSAQQFPDLHSELNLSSLELGDSALYFCASSLGGEAKNIQYFGAGTRLSVL.

The chain links TRBV5-6 to TRBJ1-2, with D tentatively TRBD1 (6 bases). This CDR3 contains 13 residues. CDR1 is SGHDT and CDR2 is YYEEEE in the germline V gene. V lost 4 bases and J lost 4, with 11 bases in between. The CDR3 loop reads CASSIGQFYGYTF. In DNA form, the CDR3 reads TGTGCCAGCAGCATCGGACAGTTCTATGGCTACACCTTC.

This clonotype was detected ten times or more. The CDR3 DNA reads TGTGCCAGCAGTGCCGACAGGGTCTATGGCTACACCTTC. Encoded protein: CASSADRVYGYTF. The gene calls are TRBV6-6 and TRBJ1-2; 7 bases map to TRBD1. The V gene's germline CDR1 is MNHNY and CDR2 SVGAGI (reference sequence). V lost 5 bases, J lost 4 bases, and 4 bases stayed unmatched. This CDR3 contains 13 residues.

This clonotype occurred many times. V is TRBV7-2 and J is TRBJ1-4; tentatively, D is TRBD1 (6 bases). Germline V lookup: CDR1 SGHTA, CDR2 FQGNSA. This CDR3 spans 16 amino acids. V was cut by 5 bases and J by 5 bases, with 18 bases left in between. The CDR3 protein is CASSPQPRGGNEKLFF. The CDR3 DNA is TGTGCCAGCAGCCCACAACCCAGGGGTGGGAATGAAAAACTGTTTTTT.

This clonotype was observed many times. The rearrangement links TRBV7-9 to TRBJ2-2; D is perhaps TRBD1 (6 bases). This CDR3 spans 16 amino acids. Germline CDR1 is SEHNR and CDR2 is FQNEAQ (reference sequence). Trimming took off 2 bases at V and 6 bases at J, with 16 bases between the two ends. The CDR3 sequence is CASSLTGTLLPGELFF. CDR3 nucleotides: TGTGCCAGCAGCTTAACTGGGACATTGTTACCCGGGGAGCTGTTTTTT.

The table lists this clonotype with many counts. This chain uses TRBV7-2 with TRBJ2-5; 7 nucleotides agree with TRBD1. Germline CDR1 and CDR2: SGHTA and FQGNSA. This CDR3 has 14 amino acids. The V segment lost 5 bases and the J segment 5 bases; nucleotides outside the gene matches: 8. The CDR3 DNA reads as TGTGCCAGCAGCCCCGGGACAGTGCACGAGACCCAGTACTTC. Translating it yields CASSPGTVHETQYF.

Worth noting for this clonotype: A much larger clone lies a single base off, so this may be a read error. The chain employs TRBV13 and TRBJ2-7; D not resolved. This CDR3 region has 15 residues. V lost 2 bases and J lost 5, with 16 bases in between. CDR1 and CDR2 (germline): PRHDT, FYEKMQ (reference sequence). Here the CDR3 DNA reads TGTGCCAGCAGCTTACAGACATCCTGGGCTAACGAGCAGTACTTC. This gives the protein CASSLQTSWANEQYF. Filled out from reference TRBV13 and TRBJ2-7, the complete variable domain reads AAGVIQSPRHLIKEKRETATLKCYPIPRHDTVYWYQQGPGQDPQFLISFYEKMQSDKGSIPDRFSAQQFSDYHSELNMSSLELGDSALYFCASSLQTSWANEQYFGPGTRLTVT.

The CDR3 region is CASSLSRTDRVVSYEQYF. The CDR3 DNA reads TGTGCCAGCAGCTTAAGTAGGACGGACAGGGTGGTTTCCTACGAGCAGTACTTC. The chain links TRBV7-3 to TRBJ2-7, with 8 positions matching TRBD1. The CDR3 consists of 18 residues. V trimming: 1 base; J trimming: 1 base; junction bases outside the gene matches: 12. The germline V gene encodes CDR1 SGHTA and CDR2 FQGTGA.

This clonotype occurred many times. The genes are TRBV18 and TRBJ2-7; D tentatively fits TRBD1 or TRBD2 (5 bases each). Germline CDR1 reads KGHSH; CDR2 reads LQKENI. CDR3 length: 15 amino acids. Trimming shortened V by 6 bases and J by 0 bases, and 15 bases separated the two germline ends. The CDR3 sequence: CASSEETASSYEQYF. CDR3 coding DNA: TGTGCCAGCTCGGAGGAGACAGCGTCCTCCTACGAGCAGTACTTC.

This chain joins TRBV5-4 and TRBJ1-1; a weak D match, TRBD1 (5 bases). This CDR3 has 12 residues. Germline V gene data show CDR1 as SGHNT and CDR2 as YYREEE (reference sequence). Trimming removed 4 bases at V and 9 bases at J, with 13 bases between. This CDR3 is CASSPGTVQAFF. CDR3 bases: TGTGCCAGCAGCCCAGGGACCGTACAAGCTTTCTTT. The complete variable domain, with remaining parts taken from reference TRBV5-4 and TRBJ1-1, reads ETGVTQSPTHLIKTRGQQVTLRCSSQSGHNTVSWYQQALGQGPQFIFQYYREEENGRGNFPPRFSGLQFPNYSSELNVNALELDDSALYLCASSPGTVQAFFGQGTRLTVV.

This clonotype was observed many times. V is TRBV5-1 and J is TRBJ2-3, with a tentative D call TRBD2 (6 bases). CDR1 is SGHRS, CDR2 YFSETQ, per germline. Trimming pared 4 bases from V and 3 bases from J, leaving 18 bases between. The CDR3 is 16 amino acids. The CDR3: CASSRLIGSETDTQYF. DNA of the CDR3: TGCGCCAGCAGCCGTTTAATCGGGAGTGAAACAGATACGCAGTATTTT. Complete variable domain (other parts from reference TRBV5-1 and TRBJ2-3): KAGVTQTPRYLIKTRGQQVTLSCSPISGHRSVSWYQQTPGQGLQFLFEYFSETQRNKGNFPGRFSGRQFSNSRSEMNVSTLELGDSALYLCASSRLIGSETDTQYFGPGTRLTVL.

The CDR3 nucleotides read TGTGCCAGCAGCTTAGCAACTAGCGGCGAGGATACGCAGTATTTT. Its protein product is CASSLATSGEDTQYF. V usage is TRBV7-9 and J usage is TRBJ2-3, with 8 bases lining up with TRBD2. The CDR3 spans 15 residues. Germline V gene data show CDR1 as SEHNR and CDR2 as FQNEAQ (reference sequence). Trimming at V came to 0 bases and at J to 6 bases, leaving 5 bases not matched to a gene.

This chain joins TRBV18 and TRBJ2-5, with a possible D match to TRBD1 (6 bases). Germline V CDR1 and CDR2: KGHSH, LQKENI. The CDR3 runs to 13 residues. The V end was cut by 6 bases, the J end by 3 bases, with 11 bases between. The CDR3 DNA is TGTGCCAGCTCTCCAACAGGGAAAGAGACCCAGTACTTC. Its translation: CASSPTGKETQYF.